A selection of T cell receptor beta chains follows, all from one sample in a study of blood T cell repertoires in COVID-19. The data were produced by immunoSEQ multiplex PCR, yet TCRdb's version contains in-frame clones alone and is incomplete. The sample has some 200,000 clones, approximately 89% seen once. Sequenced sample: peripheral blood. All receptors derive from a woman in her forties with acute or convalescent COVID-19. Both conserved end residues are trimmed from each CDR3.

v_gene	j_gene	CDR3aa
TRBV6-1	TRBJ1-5	ASSESDRGAGQPQH
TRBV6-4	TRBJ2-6	ASSAVLGRLSGANVLT
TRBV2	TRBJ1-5	ASSAAGTPVQPQH
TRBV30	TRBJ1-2	AWSRVGGYT
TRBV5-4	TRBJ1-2	ASSAYKTGDYGYT
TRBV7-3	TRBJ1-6	ASSPGGGNSPLH
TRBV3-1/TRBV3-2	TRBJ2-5	ASSQDRAGWYQETQY
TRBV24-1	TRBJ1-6	ATSPRWDSNSPLH
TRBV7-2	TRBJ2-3	ASSLGRTGRGGTDTQY
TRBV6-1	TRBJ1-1	ASSDPKPGRGGTEAF
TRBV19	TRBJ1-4	ASSIGRRGIENEKLF
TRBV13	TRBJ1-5	ASSFGGAGNQPQH
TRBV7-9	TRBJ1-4	ASSLWEGEKLF
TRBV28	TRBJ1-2	ASGLPDSFGSYT
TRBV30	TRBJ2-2	AWRVGGVGELF
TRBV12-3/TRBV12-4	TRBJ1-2	ASSWGGGGYT
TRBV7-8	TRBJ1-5	ASSPSVSRNQPQH
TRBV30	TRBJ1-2	AWIEPKTLTNGYT
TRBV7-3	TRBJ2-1	ASSLKAGGVNEQF
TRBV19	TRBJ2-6	ASSPSPGQFTSGANVLT
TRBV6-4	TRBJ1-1	ASSDYGGNTEAF
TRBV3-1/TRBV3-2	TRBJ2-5	ASSQRGEETQY
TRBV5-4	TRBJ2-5	ASSFKGEETQY
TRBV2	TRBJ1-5	ASSIHGTGHSNQPQH
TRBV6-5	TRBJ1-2	ASSYLSGTAYGYT
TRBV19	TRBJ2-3	ASSDRRGTKGDTQY
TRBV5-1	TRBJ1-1	ASSLEPGVNTEAF
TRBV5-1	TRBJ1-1	ASSRQVTNMNTEAF
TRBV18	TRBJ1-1	ASSQRENTEAF
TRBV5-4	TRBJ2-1	ASSSSGGRSYNEQF
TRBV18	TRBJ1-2	ASSPPEGRGLGYT
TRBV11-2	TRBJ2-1	ASSVLAGGHYNEQF
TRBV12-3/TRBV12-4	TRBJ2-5	ASRSRLVETQY
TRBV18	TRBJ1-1	ASSPPTGTEAF
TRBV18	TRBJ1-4	ASSPDSGAEKLF
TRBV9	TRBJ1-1	ASSDNSLEAF
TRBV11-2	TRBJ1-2	ASSLFYRDGYT
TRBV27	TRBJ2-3	ASSGGGGTDTQY
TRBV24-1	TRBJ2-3	ATSPGWTDTDTQY
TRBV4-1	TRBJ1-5	ASSQDGRAVLGGNQPQH
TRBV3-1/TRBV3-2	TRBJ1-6	ASSQETRSPLH
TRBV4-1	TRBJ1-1	ASSQVGTGQLNTEAF
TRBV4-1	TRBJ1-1	ASSQRQNTEAF
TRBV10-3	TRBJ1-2	AITRTGDYGYT
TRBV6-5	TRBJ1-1	ASSYQGGTEAF
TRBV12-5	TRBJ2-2	ASGLVGQGTTLNTGELF
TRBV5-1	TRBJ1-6	ASSRGQGSGVSSYNSPLH